The clone carrying this T cell receptor beta chain was picked up a small number of times. Its antigen is still unknown. The sample is drawn from a study of Ad26.COV2.S vaccination and SARS-CoV-2 variants. Notes on the study in general: Spike-specific TCR breadth in vaccine recipients exceeded that seen in placebo recipients.

Produced via immunoSEQ multiplex PCR; TCRdb's table is partial and in-frame only. The sample includes around 250,000 clones, around nine tenths of them seen just once. Treatment specified: around 19 received Ad26.COV2.S at low or high dose, single or two shots; 5 received placebo; per-sample allocation not given. Specimen acquisition occurred on day 63 following the initial vaccine or placebo injection. The V gene's germline CDR1 is MGHRA and CDR2 YSYEKL. The CDR3 sequence is 18 residues long. Unmatched junction bases numbered 12, after V lost 0 bases and J lost 5 bases. The chain couples TRBV4-1 to TRBJ1-5; 8 bases are a match to TRBD1. This sample comprised peripheral blood, obtained in a trial of Ad26.COV2.S vaccine versus placebo. The source of this sequence is a person between 18 and 65 years old who received the Ad26.COV2.S COVID-19 vaccine or a placebo. CDR3 loop: CASSQEGESRRGHQPQHF. CDR3 nucleotides: TGCGCCAGCAGCCAAGAAGGGGAATCGCGCAGGGGGCATCAGCCCCAGCATTTT.